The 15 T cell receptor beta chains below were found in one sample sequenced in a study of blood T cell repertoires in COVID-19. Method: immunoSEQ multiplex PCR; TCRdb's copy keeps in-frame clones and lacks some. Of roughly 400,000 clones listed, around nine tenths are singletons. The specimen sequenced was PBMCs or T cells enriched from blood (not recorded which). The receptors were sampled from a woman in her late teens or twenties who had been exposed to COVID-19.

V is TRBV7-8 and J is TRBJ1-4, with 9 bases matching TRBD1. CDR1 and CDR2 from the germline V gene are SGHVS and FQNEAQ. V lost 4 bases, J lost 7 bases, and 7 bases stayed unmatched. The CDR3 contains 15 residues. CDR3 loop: CASSSTGQGGEKLFF. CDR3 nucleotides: TGTGCCAGCAGCTCGACGGGACAGGGAGGTGAAAAACTGTTTTTT. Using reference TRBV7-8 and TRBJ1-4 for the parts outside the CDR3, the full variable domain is GAGVSQSPRYKVAKRGQDVALRCDPISGHVSLFWYQQALGQGPEFLTYFQNEAQLDKSGLPSDRFFAERPEGSVSTLKIQRTQQEDSAVYLCASSSTGQGGEKLFFGSGTQLSVL.

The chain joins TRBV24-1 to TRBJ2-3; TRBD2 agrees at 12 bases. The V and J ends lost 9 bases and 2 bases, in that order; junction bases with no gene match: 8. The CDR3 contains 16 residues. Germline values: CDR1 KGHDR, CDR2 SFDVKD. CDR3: CATSGLAGKSTDTQYF. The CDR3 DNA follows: TGTGCCACCTCCGGACTAGCGGGGAAATCCACAGATACGCAGTATTTT.

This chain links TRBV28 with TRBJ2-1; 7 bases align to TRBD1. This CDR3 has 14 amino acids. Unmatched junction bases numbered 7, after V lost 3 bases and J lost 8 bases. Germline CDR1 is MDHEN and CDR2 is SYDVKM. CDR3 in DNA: TGTGCCAGCAGTTTCGGCGACAGGGTAGATGAGCAGTTCTTC. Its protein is CASSFGDRVDEQFF.

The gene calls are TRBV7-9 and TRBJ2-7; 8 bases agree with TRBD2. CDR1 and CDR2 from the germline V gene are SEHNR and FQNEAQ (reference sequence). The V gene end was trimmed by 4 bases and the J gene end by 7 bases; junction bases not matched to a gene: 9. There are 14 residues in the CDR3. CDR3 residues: CASSSSRGRIEQYF. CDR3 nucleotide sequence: TGTGCCAGCAGCTCCTCGCGCGGGAGGATTGAGCAGTACTTC.

In DNA, the CDR3 is TGTGCCATCAGGTCGGGGTTGGGTACGACCTACGAGCAGTACTTC. Protein: CAIRSGLGTTYEQYF. The chain joins TRBV10-3 to TRBJ2-7; a possible D gene is TRBD2 (5 bases). The V gene's germline CDR1 is ENHRY and CDR2 SYGVKD. With 6 bases removed from V and 2 bases from J, the gap between germline ends came to 17 bases. The CDR3 loop spans 15 amino acids.

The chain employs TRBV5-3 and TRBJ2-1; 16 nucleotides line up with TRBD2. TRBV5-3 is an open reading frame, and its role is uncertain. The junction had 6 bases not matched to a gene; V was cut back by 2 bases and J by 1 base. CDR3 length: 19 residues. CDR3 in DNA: TGTGCCAGAAGCTTCCCGGGACTAGCGGGAGGGCCGTCCTACAATGAGCAGTTCTTC. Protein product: CARSFPGLAGGPSYNEQFF.

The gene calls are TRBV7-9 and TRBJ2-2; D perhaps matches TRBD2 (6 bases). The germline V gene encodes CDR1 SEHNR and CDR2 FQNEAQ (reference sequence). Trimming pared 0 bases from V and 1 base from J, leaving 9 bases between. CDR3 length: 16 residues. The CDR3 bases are TGTGCCAGCAGCTTAGCGGGAGGACTGAACACCGGGGAGCTGTTTTTT. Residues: CASSLAGGLNTGELFF.

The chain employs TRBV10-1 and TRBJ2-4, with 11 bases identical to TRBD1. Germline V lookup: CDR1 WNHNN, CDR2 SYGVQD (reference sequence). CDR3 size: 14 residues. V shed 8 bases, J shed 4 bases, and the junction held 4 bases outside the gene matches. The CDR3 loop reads CASHRDRGKNIQYF. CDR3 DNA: TGCGCCAGCCATCGGGACAGGGGGAAAAACATTCAGTACTTC.

Here the CDR3 DNA reads TGTGCCAGCAGCCGGGGACAGGCTATCACTGAAGCTTTCTTT. Translation gives CASSRGQAITEAFF. V usage is TRBV3-1 (or the pseudogene TRBV3-2) and J usage is TRBJ1-1; 8 nucleotides match TRBD1. The CDR3 sequence is 14 residues long. Germline CDR1 reads LGHDT; CDR2 reads YNNKEL (reference sequence). V was clipped by 4 bases and J by 4 bases; unmatched bases: 5.

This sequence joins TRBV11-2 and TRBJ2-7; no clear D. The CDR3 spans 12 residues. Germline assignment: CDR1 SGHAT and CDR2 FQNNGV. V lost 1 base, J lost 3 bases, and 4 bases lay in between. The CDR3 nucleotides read TGTGCCAGCAGCTTAGGCAGCTACGAGCAGTACTTC. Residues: CASSLGSYEQYF.

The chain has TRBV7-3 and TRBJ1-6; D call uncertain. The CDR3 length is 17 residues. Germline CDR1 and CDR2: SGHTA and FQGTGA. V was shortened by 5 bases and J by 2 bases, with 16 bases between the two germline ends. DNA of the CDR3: TGTGCCAGCAGCCCGAAGGAGGGCATACCCTATAATTCACCCCTCCACTTT. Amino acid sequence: CASSPKEGIPYNSPLHF.

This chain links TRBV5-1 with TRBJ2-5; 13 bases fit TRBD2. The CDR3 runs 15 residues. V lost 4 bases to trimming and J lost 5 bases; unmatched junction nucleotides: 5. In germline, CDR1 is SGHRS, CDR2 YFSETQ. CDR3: CASSAGLAGVETQYF. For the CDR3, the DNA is TGCGCCAGCAGCGCCGGACTAGCGGGGGTGGAGACCCAGTACTTC.

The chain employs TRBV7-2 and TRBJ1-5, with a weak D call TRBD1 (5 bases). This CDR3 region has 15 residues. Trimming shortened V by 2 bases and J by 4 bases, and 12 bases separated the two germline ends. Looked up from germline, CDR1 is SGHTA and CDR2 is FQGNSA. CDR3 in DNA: TGTGCCAGCAGCTTAAGGGGAAGGATAAATCAGCCCCAGCATTTT. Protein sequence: CASSLRGRINQPQHF.

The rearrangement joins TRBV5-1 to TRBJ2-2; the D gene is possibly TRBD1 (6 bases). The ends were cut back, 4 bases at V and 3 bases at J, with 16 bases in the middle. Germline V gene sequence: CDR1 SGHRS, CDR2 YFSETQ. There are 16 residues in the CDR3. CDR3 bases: TGCGCCAGCAGCCTTTCGACGGGACATCACACCGGGGAGCTGTTTTTT. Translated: CASSLSTGHHTGELFF.

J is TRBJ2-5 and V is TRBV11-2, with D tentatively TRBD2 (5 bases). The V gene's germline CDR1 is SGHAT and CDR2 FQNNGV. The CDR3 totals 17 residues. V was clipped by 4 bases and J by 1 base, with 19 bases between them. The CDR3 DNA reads TGTGCCAGCAGCTCAGGACTCTTGACCGTCCGCCAAGAGACCCAGTACTTC. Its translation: CASSSGLLTVRQETQYF.